The 28 T cell receptor beta chains below all came from one sample that was sequenced in a study of cytomegalovirus exposure and HLA in healthy donors. TCRdb keeps only in-frame clones here, not all; method: immunoSEQ multiplex PCR. The sample has some 150,000 clones; 88% are singletons. Source material: PBMCs. The receptor set was obtained from a young man in good health and CMV-seronegative.

V and J are TRBV27 and TRBJ2-7; 9 nucleotides agree with TRBD2. V lost 6 bases, J lost 2 bases, and 8 bases stayed unmatched. The germline V gene encodes CDR1 MNHEY and CDR2 SMNVEV (reference sequence). This CDR3 is built from 15 residues. The CDR3 is CASSNLLAGTYEQYF. CDR3 DNA sequence: TGTGCCAGCAGCAACCTTCTAGCGGGGACCTACGAGCAGTACTTC.

This chain uses TRBV27 with TRBJ2-7; TRBD1 is a possible D gene (5 bases). Per the germline V gene, CDR1 is MNHEY and CDR2 is SMNVEV (reference sequence). V gave up 4 bases and J gave up 4 bases, with 17 bases separating them. The CDR3 has 15 amino acids. This CDR3 reads CASSYQGPARYEQYF. The CDR3 coding sequence is TGTGCCAGCAGTTATCAGGGTCCGGCAAGATACGAGCAGTACTTC.

The chain is built from TRBV28 and TRBJ2-1; maybe TRBD1 (5 bases). Germline CDR1 MDHEN, CDR2 SYDVKM. Trimming left V 5 bases short and J 2 bases short, with 25 bases between. The CDR3 spans 19 residues. The CDR3 region is CASSRTSRNRLDTYNEQFF. The CDR3 region has the DNA TGTGCCAGCAGTCGGACCTCCAGGAACAGGCTAGATACCTACAATGAGCAGTTCTTC.

The chain joins TRBV6-1 to TRBJ1-3; possibly TRBD1 for D (5 bases). The V end lost 7 bases, the J end lost 0 bases, and 13 bases lay between the germline ends. CDR1 MNHNS and CDR2 SASEGT come from the germline V gene. The CDR3 is made up of 15 amino acids. The DNA of the CDR3 is TGTGCCAGCACCCTGACAGCTATCTCTGGAAACACCATATATTTT. This translates into CASTLTAISGNTIYF.

The chain joins TRBV15 to TRBJ2-7; tentative D call: TRBD1 (5 bases). V was trimmed by 8 bases and J by 3 bases, leaving 14 bases between them. The CDR3 runs 13 residues. The germline gives CDR1 LNHNV, CDR2 YYDKDF (reference sequence). The CDR3 is CATEKDNYYEQYV. CDR3 nucleotides: TGTGCCACCGAGAAGGACAACTACTACGAGCAGTACGTC.

This clone has just one count. The chain recombines TRBV5-1 with TRBJ2-4, with D possibly being TRBD2 (6 bases). Germline V gene data show CDR1 as SGHRS and CDR2 as YFSETQ. V lost 5 bases, J lost 0 bases, and 9 bases lay in between. This CDR3 contains 14 residues. The CDR3 protein is CASSEAGAKNIQYF. The CDR3 DNA reads TGCGCCAGCAGTGAAGCGGGAGCCAAAAACATTCAGTACTTC.

The gene calls are TRBV27 and TRBJ2-2; D is undetermined. CDR3 length equals 12 residues. Germline loops: CDR1 MNHEY, CDR2 SMNVEV (reference sequence). V was pared by 3 bases and J by 6 bases, with 5 bases between. The CDR3 region is CASSFRSGELFF. In DNA, the CDR3 is TGTGCCAGCAGTTTCCGGTCCGGGGAGCTGTTTTTT.

The chain links TRBV27 to TRBJ1-4; 8 bases are shared with TRBD1. There are 14 residues in the CDR3. CDR1 and CDR2 from the germline V gene are MNHEY and SMNVEV (reference sequence). J gave up 7 bases and V 5 bases, and 6 bases lay outside the gene matches. The CDR3 reads CASSPDRAREKLFF. The CDR3 region has the DNA TGTGCCAGCAGTCCGGACAGGGCTCGTGAAAAACTGTTTTTT.

The chain combines TRBV5-4 with TRBJ1-3; D unresolved. V shed 0 bases and J shed 2 bases, with 12 bases lying between them. Germline assignment: CDR1 SGHNT and CDR2 YYREEE (reference sequence). There are 16 residues in the CDR3. The CDR3 reads CASSLAAGLTGNTIYF. In nucleotides, the CDR3 is TGTGCCAGCAGCTTGGCGGCGGGATTAACTGGAAACACCATATATTTT.

This chain links TRBV7-8 with TRBJ2-7; D remains unclear. V was trimmed by 2 bases and J by 5 bases, leaving 13 bases between them. The CDR3 spans 14 residues. Germline V lookup: CDR1 SGHVS, CDR2 FQNEAQ. CDR3 region: CASSLQTSWDEQYF. In nucleotides, the CDR3 is TGTGCCAGCAGCTTACAGACTTCTTGGGACGAGCAGTACTTC.

The chain is built from TRBV2 and TRBJ1-5; TRBD1 matches 10 bases. The CDR3 has 15 amino acids. Germline CDR1 reads SNHLY; CDR2 reads FYNNEI. J lost 6 bases, V lost 2 bases, and 4 bases had no gene match. Here the CDR3 DNA reads TGTGCCAGCAGTGAAAGGACAGGGGGGCGTCAGCCCCAGCATTTT. It encodes CASSERTGGRQPQHF.

The chain combines TRBV6-5 with TRBJ1-1; no reliable D call. Germline V CDR1 and CDR2: MNHEY, SVGAGI. Trimming removed 6 bases at V and 0 bases at J, with 8 bases between. The CDR3 has 13 residues. In DNA form, the CDR3 reads TGTGCCAGCAGCCCCCACATGAACACTGAAGCTTTCTTT. Translated: CASSPHMNTEAFF.

This chain links TRBV4-1 with TRBJ1-5, with unresolved D. The germline V and J ends were trimmed by 2 bases and 3 bases, with 11 bases remaining between them. The CDR3 has 15 residues. The germline V gene has CDR1 MGHRA and CDR2 YSYEKL. The CDR3 coding sequence is TGCGCCAGCAGCCAATCACAGATCTCCAATCAGCCCCAGCATTTT. This encodes CASSQSQISNQPQHF.

J is TRBJ2-1 and V is TRBV7-6, with 9 bases lining up with TRBD1. The CDR3 extends over 14 amino acids. The junction had 5 bases not matched to a gene; V was cut back by 1 base and J by 10 bases. Germline V gene data show CDR1 as SGHVS and CDR2 as FNYEAQ. CDR3 amino acids: CASSLEGQGWEQFF. In DNA, the CDR3 is TGTGCCAGCAGCTTAGAGGGACAGGGTTGGGAGCAGTTCTTC.

V gene TRBV5-1 combines with J gene TRBJ2-1, with 9 nucleotides matching TRBD2. The ends lost 4 bases at V and 7 bases at J; junction bases unmatched: 12. Germline loops: CDR1 SGHRS, CDR2 YFSETQ. The CDR3 length is 16 residues. The CDR3 loop is CASSNIAGAFVNEQFF. The CDR3 region has the DNA TGCGCCAGCAGCAATATAGCGGGAGCATTTGTTAATGAGCAGTTCTTC.

The chain recombines TRBV2 with TRBJ2-7; tentatively, D is TRBD2 (7 bases). Between the trimmed V and J ends, which lost 3 bases and 1 base, there was a span of 13 bases. The CDR3 runs to 15 residues. From germline, CDR1 is SNHLY and CDR2 FYNNEI. The chain's CDR3 is CASSEGGGGSYEQYF. The DNA of the CDR3 is TGTGCCAGCAGTGAGGGGGGAGGGGGATCCTACGAGCAGTACTTC.

The J gene is TRBJ2-1, the V gene TRBV25-1; 9 bases agree with TRBD1. Germline V gene sequence: CDR1 MGHDK, CDR2 SYGVNS. Trimming removed 3 bases from V and 3 bases from J; junction bases left unmatched: 6. CDR3 length: 16 amino acids. The CDR3 is CASSEYRDRVYNEQFF. CDR3 in DNA: TGTGCCAGCAGTGAGTATAGGGACAGGGTCTACAATGAGCAGTTCTTC.

DNA of the CDR3: TGTGCCAGCAGTTCGACGCGCGGTGAGCAGTACTTC. This translates into CASSSTRGEQYF. The chain links TRBV27 to TRBJ2-7; D uncertain. V was pared by 4 bases and J by 7 bases, with 11 bases between. The CDR3 contains 12 residues. Germline V gene sequence: CDR1 MNHEY, CDR2 SMNVEV (reference sequence).

This clone was recorded once. The chain uses TRBV11-2 and TRBJ1-2, with D hard to call. CDR3 length: 12 amino acids. Germline V gives CDR1 SGHAT, CDR2 FQNNGV. The V and J ends lost 0 bases and 8 bases respectively, with 7 bases between them. CDR3 residues: CASSLDASGYTF. The CDR3 nucleotides read TGTGCCAGCAGCTTAGATGCAAGCGGCTACACCTTC.

The chain recombines TRBV18 with TRBJ2-7; 9 nucleotides match TRBD1. V was pared by 3 bases and J by 7 bases, with 4 bases of the junction left unmatched. In germline, CDR1 is KGHSH, CDR2 LQKENI. The CDR3 is made up of 13 amino acids. The CDR3 DNA reads TGTGCCAGCTCACCCGGACAGGGGATGGAGCAGTACGTC. This translates into CASSPGQGMEQYV.

This chain uses TRBV7-9 with TRBJ2-6; D possibly corresponds to TRBD1 (5 bases). The V gene lost 4 bases and the J gene lost 1 base, with 20 bases spanning the gap. Germline values: CDR1 SEHNR, CDR2 FQNEAQ (reference sequence). The CDR3 sequence is 19 residues long. The CDR3 nucleotides read TGTGCCAGCAGCTCCGGGTATGTAGGGGATATGTCTGGGGCCAACGTCCTGACTTTC. This sequence encodes CASSSGYVGDMSGANVLTF.

This clone was observed once. The chain links TRBV28 to TRBJ1-2, with D possibly being TRBD1 (6 bases). This CDR3 contains 15 residues. Trimming pared 4 bases from V and 2 bases from J, leaving 14 bases between. The V gene's germline CDR1 is MDHEN and CDR2 SYDVKM. For the CDR3, the DNA is TGTGCCAGCAGTTGGCCAAATCAGGGGAACTATGGCTACACCTTC. The encoded protein is CASSWPNQGNYGYTF.

The CDR3, as DNA: TGCAGCGTTGAGCGCGAGGCGGGGACTGAAGCTTTCTTT. It specifies CSVEREAGTEAFF. The chain carries TRBV29-1 and TRBJ1-1; D is uncertain. Looked up from germline, CDR1 is SQVTM and CDR2 is ANQGSEA. The CDR3 sequence is 13 residues long. V was cut by 3 bases and J by 5 bases, with 13 bases left in between. Combining the CDR3 with reference TRBV29-1 and TRBJ1-1 gives the whole variable domain SAVISQKPSRDICQRGTSLTIQCQVDSQVTMMFWYRQQPGQSLTLIATANQGSEATYESGFVIDKFPISRPNLTFSTLTVSNMSPEDSSIYLCSVEREAGTEAFFGQGTRLTVV.

This chain links TRBV28 with TRBJ1-5, with TRBD1 matching 11 bases. The V and J ends lost 3 bases and 4 bases, in that order; junction bases with no gene match: 8. The CDR3 contains 17 residues. CDR1 and CDR2 from the germline V gene are MDHEN and SYDVKM. The CDR3 loop is CASSFETGTGGNQPQHF. The CDR3 DNA reads TGTGCCAGCAGTTTTGAGACCGGGACAGGGGGGAATCAGCCCCAGCATTTT.

In its sample, this clone was seen a few times. The same CDR3 is also encoded by other DNA sequences in this sample. The genes are TRBV6-5 and TRBJ1-2; the D is unclear. Trimming removed 0 bases from V and 5 bases from J, with 7 bases in between. The CDR3 sequence is 13 residues long. The V gene's germline CDR1 is MNHEY and CDR2 SVGAGI. The CDR3 bases are TGTGCCAGCAGTTACTCGAGAGGGTATGGCTACACCTTC. Protein sequence: CASSYSRGYGYTF.

The V and J genes are TRBV7-2 and TRBJ1-1; D unresolved. From germline, CDR1 is SGHTA and CDR2 FQGNSA. The CDR3 length is 13 residues. V shed 2 bases and J shed 7 bases, with 11 bases lying between them. This CDR3 is CASSLQALLEAFF. The CDR3 DNA reads as TGTGCCAGCAGCTTACAGGCCCTACTTGAAGCTTTCTTT. The entire variable domain, with the rest obtained from reference TRBV7-2 and TRBJ1-1, is as follows: GAGVSQSPSNKVTEKGKDVELRCDPISGHTALYWYRQSLGQGLEFLIYFQGNSAPDKSGLPSDRFSAERTGGSVSTLTIQRTQQEDSAVYLCASSLQALLEAFFGQGTRLTVV.

This clone was recorded once. The chain uses TRBV28 and TRBJ2-6; tentatively, D is TRBD2 (6 bases). The CDR3 has 16 amino acids. CDR1 and CDR2 (germline): MDHEN, SYDVKM. Trimming removed 2 bases from V and 0 bases from J, with 8 bases in between. CDR3 residues: CASSLGGTSGANVLTF. The CDR3 bases are TGTGCCAGCAGTTTAGGGGGGACCTCTGGGGCCAACGTCCTGACTTTC.

The chain links TRBV7-9 to TRBJ2-1, with 11 bases fitting TRBD2. CDR1 and CDR2 from the germline V gene are SEHNR and FQNEAQ (reference sequence). This CDR3 comprises 15 residues. With 8 bases clipped from V and 4 bases from J, the junction kept 7 bases outside the gene matches. The CDR3 bases are TGTGCCAGCGTAGCGGGGGGGACAATATACAATGAGCAGTTCTTC. Its translation: CASVAGGTIYNEQFF. Full variable domain (missing parts from reference TRBV7-9 and TRBJ2-1): DTGVSQNPRHKITKRGQNVTFRCDPISEHNRLYWYRQTLGQGPEFLTYFQNEAQLEKSRLLSDRFSAERPKGSFSTLEIQRTEQGDSAMYLCASVAGGTIYNEQFFGPGTRLTVL.